These 7 T cell receptor beta chains were sequenced from one sample in a study of CD8 T cells in Susac syndrome. An input of about 0.5 to 1 ug of RNA was subjected to reverse transcription using random hexamers. TCRdb called the immunoSEQ multiplex PCR reads again in MiXCR, with one record for every CDR3 protein. Counted here are roughly 120,000 distinct CDR3 sequences, 90% to 95% occurring once; the ten biggest clones make up around 0.12%. Input material: CD4+ T cells from PBMCs. The source of these receptors is a human donor with multiple sclerosis.

The chain recombines TRBV12-3 or TRBV12-4 with TRBJ1-1; D is unresolved. The V and J ends lost 5 bases and 10 bases respectively, with 14 bases between them. This CDR3 contains 12 residues. CDR3 coding DNA: TGTGCCAGCAGTCAAGACGGAGTCGGAGCTTTCTTT. Translating gives CASSQDGVGAFF.

This clonotype occurred once. V usage is TRBV2 and J usage is TRBJ1-2; D unclear. Germline CDR1 reads SNHLY; CDR2 reads FYNNEI. The CDR3 contains 14 residues. V was pared by 4 bases and J by 4 bases, with 13 bases between. The CDR3 here is CASSAVGGIYGYTF. Written as DNA, the CDR3 is TGTGCCAGCAGTGCCGTCGGAGGGATCTATGGCTACACCTTC.

The chain employs TRBV30 and TRBJ1-4, with D possibly TRBD1 on 6 matching bases. Germline V gives CDR1 GTSNPN, CDR2 SVGIG (reference sequence). Trimming took 5 bases from V and 4 from J, leaving 17 bases between them. The CDR3 runs 15 residues. The chain's CDR3 is CAWGGRVWGNEKLFF. CDR3 sequence (DNA): TGTGCCTGGGGGGGGCGCGTTTGGGGTAATGAAAAACTGTTTTTT.

The J gene is TRBJ1-2, the V gene TRBV10-3; D unresolved. Germline assignment: CDR1 ENHRY and CDR2 SYGVKD. This CDR3 is built from 16 residues. V was cut by 3 bases and J by 6 bases, with 20 bases left in between. CDR3 region: CAISDPLTGQENGYTF. For the CDR3, the DNA is TGTGCCATCAGTGACCCTTTAACTGGGCAGGAAAATGGCTACACCTTC.

In this sample, this clonotype turned up a few times. The V and J genes are TRBV9 and TRBJ1-1; D gene ambiguous. The germline CDR1 and CDR2 sequences are SGDLS and YYNGEE. Trimming removed 0 bases from V and 1 base from J, with 10 bases in between. There are 15 residues in the CDR3. The CDR3 nucleotides read TGTGCCAGCAGCGTAGATCCCCGGGGGAACACTGAAGCTTTCTTT. Translated: CASSVDPRGNTEAFF.

The CDR3 DNA follows: TGTGCCAGCAGCCACAGGGGGGGCAATCAGCCCCAGCATTTT. This gives the protein CASSHRGGNQPQHF. V is TRBV4-2 and J is TRBJ1-5; 7 bases align to TRBD1. Germline V gives CDR1 LGHNA, CDR2 YNFKEQ. This CDR3 has 14 residues. V was pared by 3 bases and J by 2 bases, with 1 base of the junction left unmatched.

The chain is built from TRBV9 and TRBJ2-2; no clear D gene. V was cut by 0 bases and J by 7 bases, with 7 bases left in between. The CDR3 has 13 residues. The V gene's germline CDR1 is SGDLS and CDR2 YYNGEE. The CDR3 DNA reads as TGTGCCAGCAGCGTAGCGCTACGCGGGGAGCTGTTTTTT. Residues: CASSVALRGELFF.